This T cell receptor (beta chain) was obtained from a study of blood T cell repertoires in COVID-19. Study context: PBMCs, B-cell-depleted T cells, or T cells provided the cDNA or gDNA that made up the material.

Per the original methods: The assay estimated nucleated cells by amplifying reference gene primers. Assay: immunoSEQ multiplex PCR; the TCRdb copy retains only in-frame clones and omits some. That table furnishes V, J and clone size, whereas the DNA furnished D and trimming. This sample carries 90,000 to 150,000 clones, 85% of them seen once, and the ten largest clones take about 11%. Between the trimmed V and J ends, which lost 7 bases and 6 bases, there was a span of 11 bases. Germline CDR1 and CDR2: WSHSY and SAAADI. The CDR3 runs 12 residues. The source is an elderly man with acute or convalescent COVID-19. The V gene is TRBV10-2, the J gene TRBJ2-3; the D gene is possibly TRBD1 (7 bases). The source material was peripheral blood. The CDR3, as DNA: TGCGCCAGCACCAGGGGGGCTGATACGCAGTATTTT. It yields the protein CASTRGADTQYF.